Listed below are T cell receptor beta chains from one sample, sequenced in a study of blood T cells in healthy people across ages. TCRdb re-called the 5' RACE reads with MiXCR, one entry per CDR3 protein. This sample carries about 760,000 distinct CDR3 sequences, more than 20% of them seen once, and the ten largest clones take around 9.2%. This sample was also put to use in a study of T cells of mothers and their children.

The sample comprised blood. Receptors were obtained from a boy younger than 18 in good health. Both conserved end residues are part of each CDR3. Each record gives: V gene, D gene, J gene, clone size, CDR3 DNA, CDR3 protein. D genes are given only for firm matches. Only some rows state a clone size, as once, few, many or a class for expanded clones.

v_gene: TRBV27; d_gene: NA; j_gene: TRBJ2-7; abundance: few; CDR3nt: TGTGCCAGCAGTCCCGGACTCCCACCCAACGAGCAGTACTTC; CDR3aa: CASSPGLPPNEQYF
v_gene: TRBV13; d_gene: TRBD1; j_gene: TRBJ1-2; abundance: NA; CDR3nt: TGTGCCAGCAGACAGGGGGCGGACTATGGCTACACCTTC; CDR3aa: CASRQGADYGYTF
v_gene: TRBV19; d_gene: TRBD2; j_gene: TRBJ2-3; abundance: NA; CDR3nt: TGTGCCAGTACCGTTAGTTATAGCGGGAGGGCCGGAGATACGCAGTATTTT; CDR3aa: CASTVSYSGRAGDTQYF
v_gene: TRBV12-3/TRBV12-4; d_gene: NA; j_gene: TRBJ2-7; abundance: NA; CDR3nt: TGTGCCAGCTCAGGCGCCAGTACCTACGAGCAGTACTTC; CDR3aa: CASSGASTYEQYF
v_gene: TRBV9; d_gene: NA; j_gene: TRBJ1-3; abundance: few; CDR3nt: TGTGCCAGCAGCGTAACGGGGGGTGACACCATATATTTT; CDR3aa: CASSVTGGDTIYF
v_gene: TRBV12-3/TRBV12-4; d_gene: TRBD1; j_gene: TRBJ2-1; abundance: NA; CDR3nt: TGTGCCAGCAGTTTCGGGACAGGGGCGGGCAATGAGCAGTTCTTC; CDR3aa: CASSFGTGAGNEQFF
v_gene: TRBV3-1; d_gene: NA; j_gene: TRBJ2-5; abundance: few; CDR3nt: TGTGCCAGCAGCCGAAATACGGGACCCGCGGTCTACGGGCAGTACTTC; CDR3aa: CASSRNTGPAVYGQYF
v_gene: TRBV7-8; d_gene: TRBD1; j_gene: TRBJ2-7; abundance: few; CDR3nt: TGTGCCAGCAGCTTAGGAGGGACAGGGAACGAGCAGTACTTC; CDR3aa: CASSLGGTGNEQYF
v_gene: TRBV7-9; d_gene: NA; j_gene: TRBJ2-1; abundance: NA; CDR3nt: TGTGCCAGCGGCCCGGTAGGGCACTACAATGAGCAGTTCTTC; CDR3aa: CASGPVGHYNEQFF
v_gene: TRBV5-1; d_gene: NA; j_gene: TRBJ2-5; abundance: NA; CDR3nt: TGCGCCACCTCACGGGACGGACGGCGGGAGACCCAGTACTTC; CDR3aa: CATSRDGRRETQYF
v_gene: TRBV29-1; d_gene: TRBD1; j_gene: TRBJ2-7; abundance: NA; CDR3nt: TGCAGCGTCAGGACAGGGGGTTCCTACGAGCAGTACTTC; CDR3aa: CSVRTGGSYEQYF
v_gene: TRBV20-1; d_gene: NA; j_gene: TRBJ1-2; abundance: NA; CDR3nt: TGCAGTGCGGTTAAGACAGTTGGCTACACCTTC; CDR3aa: CSAVKTVGYTF
v_gene: TRBV5-6; d_gene: NA; j_gene: TRBJ1-2; abundance: NA; CDR3nt: TGTGCCAGCAGCGCAACGTCCGGGCTTCGTTGGGGCTACACCTTC; CDR3aa: CASSATSGLRWGYTF
v_gene: TRBV2; d_gene: TRBD1; j_gene: TRBJ2-7; abundance: NA; CDR3nt: TGTGCCAGCAGTGGAACAGGGACAGGGGTATACGAGCAGTACTTC; CDR3aa: CASSGTGTGVYEQYF
v_gene: TRBV20-1; d_gene: NA; j_gene: TRBJ1-4; abundance: few; CDR3nt: TGCAGTGCTTCAGCTTTTACCACGGGGGAAAAACTGTTTTTT; CDR3aa: CSASAFTTGEKLFF
v_gene: TRBV27; d_gene: TRBD2; j_gene: TRBJ2-7; abundance: few; CDR3nt: TGTGTCAGCAGTGAGCTAGCGGGAGGGCGGAAGAGGAACGAGCAGTACTTC; CDR3aa: CVSSELAGGRKRNEQYF
v_gene: TRBV6-5; d_gene: TRBD1; j_gene: TRBJ1-2; abundance: NA; CDR3nt: TGTGCCAGCGGAAGGCAGGGGGCCGGCTATGGCTACACCTTC; CDR3aa: CASGRQGAGYGYTF
v_gene: TRBV5-1; d_gene: TRBD2; j_gene: TRBJ2-1; abundance: NA; CDR3nt: TGCGCCAGCAGCTTGGTGGGTAGCGGGAGCGTCAATGAGCAGTTCTTC; CDR3aa: CASSLVGSGSVNEQFF
v_gene: TRBV5-1; d_gene: NA; j_gene: TRBJ1-4; abundance: few; CDR3nt: TGCGCCAGCAGCTACAGCGGACCTGAAAAACTGTTTTTT; CDR3aa: CASSYSGPEKLFF
v_gene: TRBV7-9; d_gene: NA; j_gene: TRBJ1-3; abundance: NA; CDR3nt: TGTGCCAGCAGCTTATTTGGGGCACTCGCAGGCCACGGAAACACCATATATTTT; CDR3aa: CASSLFGALAGHGNTIYF
v_gene: TRBV25-1; d_gene: TRBD1; j_gene: TRBJ2-7; abundance: NA; CDR3nt: TGTGCCAGCAGTGCGATGGGGACAGCCGACTACTACGAGCAGTACTTC; CDR3aa: CASSAMGTADYYEQYF
v_gene: TRBV4-3; d_gene: NA; j_gene: TRBJ1-2; abundance: NA; CDR3nt: TGCGCCAGCAGCCAAGTACTAGGGCTTGGCTACACCTTC; CDR3aa: CASSQVLGLGYTF
v_gene: TRBV9; d_gene: NA; j_gene: TRBJ1-1; abundance: NA; CDR3nt: TGTGCCAGCAGCGTAGCTACAGCAATTAACACTGAAGCTTTCTTT; CDR3aa: CASSVATAINTEAFF
v_gene: TRBV24-1; d_gene: TRBD2; j_gene: TRBJ2-1; abundance: NA; CDR3nt: TGTGCCACCAGTGACCTTAGCGGGGGTAACAATGAGCAGTTCTTC; CDR3aa: CATSDLSGGNNEQFF
v_gene: TRBV28; d_gene: NA; j_gene: TRBJ2-7; abundance: NA; CDR3nt: TGTGCCAGCAGCGAACCTCCCCGGGTCGAGCAGTACTTC; CDR3aa: CASSEPPRVEQYF
v_gene: TRBV9; d_gene: TRBD2; j_gene: TRBJ2-5; abundance: NA; CDR3nt: TGTGCCAGCAGCCCAAGGTCGTCTCCGGGACTAGCGGACCAAGAGACCCAGTACTTC; CDR3aa: CASSPRSSPGLADQETQYF